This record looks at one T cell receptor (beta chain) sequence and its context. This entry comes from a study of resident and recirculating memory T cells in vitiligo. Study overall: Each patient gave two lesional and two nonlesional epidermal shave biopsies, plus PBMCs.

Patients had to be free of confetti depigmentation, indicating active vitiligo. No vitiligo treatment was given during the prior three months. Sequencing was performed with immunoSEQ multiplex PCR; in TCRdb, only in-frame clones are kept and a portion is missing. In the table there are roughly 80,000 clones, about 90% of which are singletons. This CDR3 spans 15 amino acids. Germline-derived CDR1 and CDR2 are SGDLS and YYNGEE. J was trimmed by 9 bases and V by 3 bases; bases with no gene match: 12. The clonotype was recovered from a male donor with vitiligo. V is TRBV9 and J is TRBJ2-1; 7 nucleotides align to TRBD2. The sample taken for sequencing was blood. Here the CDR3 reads CASSASDITSAEQFF. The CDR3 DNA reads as TGTGCCAGCAGCGCCTCCGACATAACTAGCGCTGAGCAGTTCTTC.